What follows are 4 T cell receptor beta chains derived from one specimen sequenced in a study of control samples from healthy donors and cancer patients. The assay was immunoSEQ multiplex PCR, and TCRdb's table has in-frame clones only and misses some. This sample carries around 93,000 clones, almost 90% of them seen once, and the ten largest clones take less than 15%. Sequenced sample: blood. The receptors here all came from a man aged 30-40 years in good health.

The gene calls are TRBV10-2 and TRBJ2-3, with 13 bases lining up with TRBD2. Per the germline V gene, CDR1 is WSHSY and CDR2 is SAAADI. This CDR3 is 18 amino acids long. Trimming removed 6 bases from V and 0 bases from J; junction bases left unmatched: 9. The CDR3 DNA sequence: TGCGCCAGCAGGGGACTAGCGGGACCTCCCGCTAGCACAGATACGCAGTATTTT. This translates into CASRGLAGPPASTDTQYF.

The chain joins TRBV13 to TRBJ2-1; 10 bases match TRBD1. Trimming at V came to 8 bases and at J to 5 bases, leaving 6 bases not matched to a gene. Per the germline V gene, CDR1 is PRHDT and CDR2 is FYEKMQ (reference sequence). The CDR3 loop spans 14 amino acids. For the CDR3, the DNA is TGTGCCAGCCAGGACAGGGGGAACCACAATGAGCAGTTCTTC. Translated: CASQDRGNHNEQFF.

The V and J genes are TRBV4-3 and TRBJ2-1; no clear D gene. Trimming took off 1 base at V and 0 bases at J, with 7 bases between the two ends. CDR3 length: 15 amino acids. Germline CDR1 is LGHNA and CDR2 is YSLEER. The CDR3 loop reads CASSQGPGSYNEQFF. CDR3 bases: TGCGCCAGCAGCCAAGGGCCGGGCTCCTACAATGAGCAGTTCTTC.

The chain employs TRBV5-5 and TRBJ2-1, with D maybe TRBD2 (6 bases). Germline assignment: CDR1 SGHKS and CDR2 YYEKEE (reference sequence). The CDR3 covers 13 residues. The ends were cut back, 2 bases at V and 8 bases at J, with 11 bases in the middle. CDR3 sequence reads: CASSFRERHEQFF. The CDR3 DNA reads TGTGCCAGCAGCTTCCGGGAGCGGCATGAGCAGTTCTTC.